This T cell receptor beta chain was captured in a study of regulatory T cells in long-lasting Graves disease. Sample time point: newly diagnosed GD, antithyroid drugs for less than 3 months. From PBMCs, RNA was extracted and then used to make the TCR library. The trim removed 1 base at V and 5 bases at J, leaving 11 bases unmatched. The CDR3 is 19 residues long. Germline V gene sequence: CDR1 KGHSH, CDR2 LQKENI. Combining iRepertoire HTBI primers with Arm-PCR of CDR3 regions, the authors built TCR beta libraries. MiXCR was run by TCRdb on the multiplex PCR reads, yielding one entry per CDR3 protein. Among 350,000 to 450,000 distinct CDR3 sequences listed, about 15% were seen once. This clonotype was observed many times. These same data were also listed under a study on T cells in Graves' hyperthyroidism and ophthalmopathy.

The sequence was obtained from a woman aged 40 to 50 with Graves disease. J is TRBJ2-1 and V is TRBV18; 13 nucleotides align to TRBD2. This specimen was peripheral blood mononuclear cells (PBMCs), taken at new diagnosis, from a patient treated with antithyroid drugs. The chain's CDR3 is CASSPLNRGTSGKNNEQFF. The CDR3 nucleotides read TGTGCCAGCTCACCACTCAACAGGGGGACTAGCGGGAAAAACAATGAGCAGTTCTTC.